This entry features one T cell receptor (beta chain) sequence. What it binds is not known. The CDR3 length is 16 residues. The germline gives CDR1 MGHDK, CDR2 SYGVNS. The germline V and J ends were trimmed by 0 bases and 5 bases, with 17 bases remaining between them. The protocol was immunoSEQ multiplex PCR, while the TCRdb copy is restricted to in-frame clones and leaves out a portion. The sample lists roughly 120,000 clones; 70% to 90% were seen once. This entry belongs to a study of T cell responses to AZD1222 COVID-19 vaccine. Study outcomes and limitations: Females outnumbered males among donors, who were mostly white British; clonal diversity was possibly underestimated.

The TCR sequence derives from an adult who received the AZD1222 COVID-19 vaccine. Sample: peripheral blood, taken 28 days after the second AZD1222 dose. This chain connects TRBV25-1 to TRBJ2-7; possible D gene TRBD1, 6 bases. CDR3 bases: TGTGCCAGCAGTGAATATTTCCCCGGACAGTCAAACGAGCAGTACTTC. This sequence encodes CASSEYFPGQSNEQYF.